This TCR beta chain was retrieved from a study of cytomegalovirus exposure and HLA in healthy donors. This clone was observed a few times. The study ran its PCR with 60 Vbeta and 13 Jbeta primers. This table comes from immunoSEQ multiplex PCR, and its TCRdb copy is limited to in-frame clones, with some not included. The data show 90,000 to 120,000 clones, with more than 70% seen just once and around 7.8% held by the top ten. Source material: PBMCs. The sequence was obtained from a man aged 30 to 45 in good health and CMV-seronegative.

CDR3 in DNA: TGTGCCATCAGTGAGGGTTTAGGGGACTATGGCTACACCTTC. This encodes CAISEGLGDYGYTF. The V and J genes are TRBV10-3 and TRBJ1-2; TRBD1 is a possible D gene (5 bases). V lost 2 bases to trimming and J lost 3 bases, with 10 bases between them. CDR3 size: 14 residues. Germline CDR1 reads ENHRY; CDR2 reads SYGVKD.